The present entry profiles one TCR beta chain with its context. The data were obtained in a study of T cell responses to AZD1222 COVID-19 vaccine. Assay: immunoSEQ multiplex PCR; the TCRdb copy retains only in-frame clones and omits some. The sample contains 150,000 to 180,000 clones, under 95% of which appear only once. Trimming at V came to 1 base and at J to 4 bases, leaving 2 bases not matched to a gene. CDR3 size: 15 residues. Germline assignment: CDR1 LNHNV and CDR2 YYDKDF (reference sequence). The sequence was collected from an adult in good health. The input for sequencing was peripheral blood, taken on day 0 of AZD1222 vaccination. V and J are TRBV15 and TRBJ1-3; 9 bases map to TRBD1. This CDR3 reads CATSRATGGGNTIYF. The CDR3 DNA reads TGTGCCACCAGCAGAGCAACAGGGGGCGGAAACACCATATATTTT.